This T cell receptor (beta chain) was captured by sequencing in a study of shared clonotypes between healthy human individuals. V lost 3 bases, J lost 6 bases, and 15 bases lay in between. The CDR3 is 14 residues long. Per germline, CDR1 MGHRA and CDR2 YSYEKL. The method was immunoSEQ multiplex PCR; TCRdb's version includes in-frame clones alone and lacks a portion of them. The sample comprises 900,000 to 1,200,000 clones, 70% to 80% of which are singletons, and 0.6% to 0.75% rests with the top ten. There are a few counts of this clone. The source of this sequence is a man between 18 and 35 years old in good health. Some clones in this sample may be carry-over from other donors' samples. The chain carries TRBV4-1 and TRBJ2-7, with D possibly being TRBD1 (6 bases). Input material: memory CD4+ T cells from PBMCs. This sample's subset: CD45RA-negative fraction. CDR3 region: CASSQPLRGPEQYF. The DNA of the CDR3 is TGCGCCAGCAGCCAGCCCCTCAGGGGCCCCGAGCAGTACTTC.